Presented here are 8 T cell receptor beta chains from one specimen sequenced in a study of Ad26.COV2.S vaccination and SARS-CoV-2 variants. Clones were sequenced by immunoSEQ multiplex PCR, and TCRdb holds only the in-frame ones, with some missing. The sample carries roughly 320,000 clones, roughly 84% recorded once. Treatment noted: 15 to 20 received Ad26.COV2.S at low or high dose, single or two shots; roughly five received placebo; per-sample allocation not given. Sample collection was performed on day 63 after the first vaccine or placebo injection. The source was peripheral blood, collected in a trial of Ad26.COV2.S vaccine versus placebo. These receptors originate from a person aged 18 to 65 who received the Ad26.COV2.S COVID-19 vaccine or a placebo.

This clone was detected once. The rearrangement links TRBV7-2 to TRBJ2-3; 10 bases agree with TRBD2. CDR1 is SGHTA and CDR2 is FQGNSA in the germline V gene. There are 15 residues in the CDR3. The trim removed 5 bases at V and 1 base at J, leaving 3 bases unmatched. This chain's CDR3 is CASSHTSGGTDTQYF. CDR3 DNA sequence: TGTGCCAGCAGCCATACTAGCGGGGGCACAGATACGCAGTATTTT.

This clone showed up just a few times. This chain connects TRBV4-1 to TRBJ1-5; D is perhaps TRBD1 (6 bases). V was clipped by 0 bases and J by 6 bases, with 12 bases between them. The CDR3 consists of 15 residues. In germline, CDR1 is MGHRA, CDR2 YSYEKL. In nucleotides, the CDR3 is TGCGCCAGCAGCCAAGAAGGGACATCGGGTCAGCCCCAGCATTTT. Its protein is CASSQEGTSGQPQHF.

The chain links TRBV6-5 to TRBJ1-5; TRBD1 is a possible D gene (6 bases). V was trimmed by 6 bases and J by 5 bases, leaving 14 bases between them. CDR1 MNHEY and CDR2 SVGAGI come from the germline V gene. The CDR3 has 14 amino acids. The DNA of the CDR3 is TGTGCCAGCAGAGCACAGGGTAACGATCAGCCCCAGCATTTT. Translating gives CASRAQGNDQPQHF.

The J gene is TRBJ1-2, the V gene TRBV9; the D is unclear. The germline V gene encodes CDR1 SGDLS and CDR2 YYNGEE. Trimming cost V 3 bases and J 3 bases, with 15 bases left between them. This CDR3 is built from 15 residues. The CDR3 sequence is CASSARQVMDYGYTF. The CDR3 DNA follows: TGTGCCAGCAGCGCTCGACAAGTAATGGACTATGGCTACACCTTC. Full variable domain (rest looked up from reference TRBV9 and TRBJ1-2): DSGVTQTPKHLITATGQRVTLRCSPRSGDLSVYWYQQSLDQGLQFLIQYYNGEERAKGNILERFSAQQFPDLHSELNLSSLELGDSALYFCASSARQVMDYGYTFGSGTRLTVV.

This chain links TRBV19 with TRBJ2-1; 8 bases are shared with TRBD2. The trim removed 7 bases at V and 5 bases at J, leaving 16 bases unmatched. The CDR3 covers 17 residues. Germline lookup yields CDR1 LNHDA and CDR2 SQIVND (reference sequence). This CDR3 reads CASTRMRRGAGDNEQFF. The CDR3 bases are TGTGCCAGTACCAGGATGCGTCGCGGAGCGGGGGACAATGAGCAGTTCTTC.

This clone was detected only a few times. V is TRBV7-3 and J is TRBJ2-2; 7 bases align to TRBD1. The germline V gene has CDR1 SGHTA and CDR2 FQGTGA. CDR3 length equals 14 residues. The V and J ends lost 6 bases and 4 bases, in that order; junction bases with no gene match: 5. In DNA form, the CDR3 reads TGTGCCAGCAGTCGGGACAGTGTCACCGGGGAGCTGTTTTTT. Its translation: CASSRDSVTGELFF.

The chain recombines TRBV10-3 with TRBJ1-1; a possible D gene is TRBD1 (5 bases). Germline lookup yields CDR1 ENHRY and CDR2 SYGVKD. The V end was cut by 9 bases, the J end by 0 bases, with 11 bases between. The CDR3 is made up of 13 amino acids. CDR3 amino acids: CAIRQPMNTEAFF. The CDR3 DNA follows: TGTGCCATTCGACAGCCGATGAACACTGAAGCTTTCTTT.

The rearrangement uses TRBV5-8 and TRBJ2-7, with 8 bases that match TRBD1. The germline gives CDR1 SGHTS, CDR2 YDEGEE. With 5 bases clipped from V and 0 bases from J, the junction kept 4 bases outside the gene matches. CDR3 length: 14 amino acids. For the CDR3, the DNA is TGTGCCAGCAGGAGGACAGGGCGCTCCTACGAGCAGTACTTC. It codes for CASRRTGRSYEQYF.